The next 26 T cell receptor beta chains were all read from a single sample in a study of T cells in Graves' hyperthyroidism and ophthalmopathy. TCR beta CDR3 sequences were amplified from RNA transcripts. HTBI primers drove first-round RT-PCR of the TCR CDR3. TCRdb itself ran the multiplex PCR reads through MiXCR, one entry per CDR3 protein. The data hold 300,000 or so distinct CDR3 sequences, with around 16% observed a single time. Sequencing was carried out using blood. The receptors stem from a man between 25 and 39 years old with Graves' hyperthyroidism.

On this clonotype itself: One junction end disagrees with the germline gene, perhaps due to a read error. The J gene is TRBJ1-2, the V gene TRBV14; 8 nucleotides match TRBD1. Germline V gene data show CDR1 as SGHDN and CDR2 as FVKESK. This CDR3 spans 14 amino acids. CDR3: CASSQESLGQAKSF. The CDR3 coding sequence is TGTGCCAGCAGCCAAGAAAGTTTGGGACAGGCGAAGTCCTTC.

This clonotype was detected a few times. The chain links TRBV5-1 to TRBJ1-1; the D is unclear. Germline V gives CDR1 SGHRS, CDR2 YFSETQ. The CDR3 loop spans 15 amino acids. Trimming stripped 4 bases from V and 4 bases from J, with 17 bases between. The CDR3 is CASSPAAPVGTEAFF. In DNA form, the CDR3 reads TGCGCCAGCAGCCCCGCCGCCCCGGTAGGCACTGAAGCTTTCTTT.

The table lists this clonotype with many counts. This chain uses TRBV7-9 with TRBJ1-2; D not certain. This CDR3 comprises 12 residues. Germline CDR1 and CDR2: SEHNR and FQNEAQ (reference sequence). V was clipped by 2 bases and J by 8 bases, with 9 bases between them. The DNA of the CDR3 is TGTGCCAGCAGCTTATCATGGGAAGGCTACACCTTC. Translated, it gives CASSLSWEGYTF. Full variable domain (rest looked up from reference TRBV7-9 and TRBJ1-2): DTGVSQNPRHKITKRGQNVTFRCDPISEHNRLYWYRQTLGQGPEFLTYFQNEAQLEKSRLLSDRFSAERPKGSFSTLEIQRTEQGDSAMYLCASSLSWEGYTFGSGTRLTVV.

This clonotype was counted between two and nine times. This chain joins TRBV6-1 and TRBJ2-3; perhaps TRBD2 as D (6 bases). Germline V gene data show CDR1 as MNHNS and CDR2 as SASEGT. CDR3 length: 16 residues. The V gene lost 4 bases and the J gene lost 0 bases, with 14 bases spanning the gap. This chain's CDR3 is CASSGVRGASTDTQYF. The CDR3 coding sequence is TGTGCCAGCAGTGGAGTGCGGGGTGCTAGCACAGATACGCAGTATTTT.

Many counts were recorded for this clonotype. The rearrangement links TRBV12-3 or TRBV12-4 to TRBJ2-5; 9 nucleotides match TRBD1. The CDR3 sequence is 14 residues long. The junction had 3 bases not matched to a gene; V was cut back by 6 bases and J by 1 base. The CDR3 coding sequence is TGTGCCAGCAGAGGACAGGGGTCCCAAGAGACCCAGTACTTC. Translating gives CASRGQGSQETQYF.

Ten or more counts support this clonotype. The genes are TRBV5-6 and TRBJ1-1; no clear D. CDR3 length: 19 amino acids. Germline CDR1 SGHDT, CDR2 YYEEEE. Between the trimmed V and J ends, which lost 4 bases and 1 base, there was a span of 26 bases. The CDR3 here is CASSILTGSRGVTNTEAFF. CDR3 DNA sequence: TGTGCCAGCAGCATACTTACCGGGTCGCGCGGAGTTACGAACACTGAAGCTTTCTTT.

This clonotype was observed at least ten times. The CDR3 nucleotides are TGTGCCAGCAGCCCAGAACCTACTAGCGGGAGTTACGAGCAGTACTTC. It yields the protein CASSPEPTSGSYEQYF. This chain links TRBV6-1 with TRBJ2-7; the match to TRBD2 covers 11 bases. Germline-derived CDR1 and CDR2 are MNHNS and SASEGT. CDR3 length: 16 residues. The V and J ends lost 6 bases and 4 bases, in that order; junction bases with no gene match: 11.

This clonotype was detected many times. The genes are TRBV11-2 and TRBJ2-3, with 7 bases that match TRBD1. The germline gives CDR1 SGHAT, CDR2 FQNNGV. V gave up 1 base and J gave up 4 bases; unmatched junction bases: 5. The CDR3 runs 15 residues. CDR3 coding DNA: TGTGCCAGCAGCTTAGTCAGGGGGAGCGCAGATACGCAGTATTTT. Its translation is CASSLVRGSADTQYF.

This chain joins TRBV19 and TRBJ2-2; 12 bases are shared with TRBD1. The V segment lost 7 bases and the J segment 5 bases; nucleotides outside the gene matches: 11. CDR1 and CDR2 from the germline V gene are LNHDA and SQIVND (reference sequence). The CDR3 is made up of 17 amino acids. CDR3 nucleotides: TGTGCCAGTACTCTCCTACCGGGACAGGGGGCGACCGGGGAGCTGTTTTTT. This sequence encodes CASTLLPGQGATGELFF.

This clonotype was detected many times. This chain joins TRBV24-1 and TRBJ2-3; 10 bases are a match to TRBD2. Germline CDR1 is KGHDR and CDR2 is SFDVKD. J gave up 9 bases and V 1 base, and 6 bases lay outside the gene matches. The CDR3 is 15 residues long. CDR3 residues: CATSDLPTSGTTQYF. CDR3 sequence (DNA): TGTGCCACCAGTGATTTACCAACTAGCGGGACGACGCAGTATTTT.

This clonotype was seen ten or more times. The chain has TRBV7-9 and TRBJ2-1, with 12 bases matching TRBD1. The length of the CDR3 is 17 residues. The junction had 9 bases not matched to a gene; V was cut back by 0 bases and J by 9 bases. CDR1 SEHNR and CDR2 FQNEAQ come from the germline V gene (reference sequence). The CDR3 is CASSLAGTGGLRGEQFF. The CDR3 DNA reads as TGTGCCAGCAGCTTAGCTGGGACAGGGGGCCTCCGTGGTGAGCAGTTCTTC.

This clonotype has more than one count but fewer than ten. The CDR3 DNA reads as TGTGCCAGCAGCCCTAACCTCTGGACTAGCGGGAGCGTCCGATACGAGCAGTACTTC. Translated: CASSPNLWTSGSVRYEQYF. This chain joins TRBV3-1 and TRBJ2-7; TRBD2 matches at 13 bases. Germline values: CDR1 LGHDT, CDR2 YNNKEL (reference sequence). The ends lost 4 bases at V and 4 bases at J; junction bases unmatched: 16. The CDR3 is made up of 19 amino acids.

This clonotype was counted a few times. The CDR3 sequence is CSARAAGQAYNEQFF. CDR3 nucleotides: TGCAGTGCTAGAGCCGCGGGACAGGCCTACAATGAGCAGTTCTTC. This chain connects TRBV20-1 to TRBJ2-1; 8 bases align to TRBD1. CDR3 length: 15 amino acids. V was pared by 1 base and J by 2 bases, with 4 bases of the junction left unmatched. Germline assignment: CDR1 DFQATT and CDR2 SNEGSKA (reference sequence).

The chain joins TRBV30 to TRBJ2-7; tentative D call: TRBD1 (6 bases). V lost 2 bases, J lost 2 bases, and 13 bases lay in between. This CDR3 spans 14 amino acids. In germline, CDR1 is GTSNPN, CDR2 SVGIG (reference sequence). CDR3 DNA: TGTGCCTGGAGTTCTTTGCCAGGGGCCTACGAGCAGTACTTC. Translated, it gives CAWSSLPGAYEQYF. The full variable domain, rest sourced from reference TRBV30 and TRBJ2-7, is SQTIHQWPATLVQPVGSPLSLECTVEGTSNPNLYWYRQAAGRGLQLLFYSVGIGQISSEVPQNLSASRPQDRQFILSSKKLLLSDSGFYLCAWSSLPGAYEQYFGPGTRLTVT.

Ten or more counts support this clonotype. The chain carries TRBV20-1 and TRBJ2-3; a possible D gene is TRBD2 (5 bases). Trimming took 1 base from V and 2 from J, leaving 13 bases between them. The germline V gene has CDR1 DFQATT and CDR2 SNEGSKA (reference sequence). CDR3 length equals 15 residues. CDR3 bases: TGCAGTGCTAGAGGAGGTGACGGGAACACAGATACGCAGTATTTT. It codes for CSARGGDGNTDTQYF.

In its sample, this clonotype was seen a few times. The chain is built from TRBV5-1 and TRBJ2-7; D is undetermined. Germline V CDR1 and CDR2: SGHRS, YFSETQ. The CDR3 contains 11 residues. With 4 bases removed from V and 4 bases from J, the gap between germline ends came to 6 bases. CDR3 in amino acids: CASSMEYEQYF. For the CDR3, the DNA is TGCGCCAGCAGCATGGAATACGAGCAGTACTTC.

This clonotype was counted a few times. The chain couples TRBV6-1 to TRBJ1-4; maybe TRBD1 (6 bases). Germline CDR1 is MNHNS and CDR2 is SASEGT. The CDR3 is 15 amino acids. V lost 10 bases to trimming and J lost 8 bases, with 23 bases between them. CDR3 coding DNA: TGTGCCACCGCCGGGGGGGGCGGTTCACGAGAAAAACTGTTTTTT. This sequence encodes CATAGGGGSREKLFF.

This clonotype has more than one count but fewer than ten. The chain combines TRBV11-2 with TRBJ2-3; D is unresolved. This CDR3 is 16 amino acids long. V was shortened by 1 base and J by 0 bases, with 11 bases between the two germline ends. Germline CDR1 SGHAT, CDR2 FQNNGV. The CDR3 reads CASSLGAGTSTDTQYF. The CDR3 DNA reads TGTGCCAGCAGCTTAGGGGCAGGCACTAGCACAGATACGCAGTATTTT.

The V gene is TRBV29-1, the J gene TRBJ2-3, with TRBD2 matching over 12 bases. After removal of 2 bases from V and 6 bases from J, the junction contained 3 bases not matched to a gene. Germline V gene data show CDR1 as SQVTM and CDR2 as ANQGSEA. This CDR3 spans 14 amino acids. The CDR3 nucleotides are TGCAGCGTTGAACTAGCGGGAGGGCCTGATACGCAGTATTTT. Residues: CSVELAGGPDTQYF.

At least ten counts were recorded for this clonotype. The chain carries TRBV30 and TRBJ1-5; 9 nucleotides agree with TRBD1. CDR1 GTSNPN and CDR2 SVGIG come from the germline V gene (reference sequence). CDR3 length: 15 residues. Trimming took 1 base from V and 4 from J; bases not matched to a gene: 5. CDR3 loop: CAWSGQGVWNQPQHF. CDR3 bases: TGTGCCTGGAGTGGACAGGGGGTTTGGAATCAGCCCCAGCATTTT.

Many counts were recorded for this clonotype. The rearrangement uses TRBV29-1 and TRBJ1-2; D may be TRBD1 (5 bases). V lost 0 bases and J lost 8, with 16 bases in between. CDR1 SQVTM and CDR2 ANQGSEA come from the germline V gene. The CDR3 runs to 14 residues. The CDR3 DNA is TGCAGCGTTGAAGATCAAACAGGTCGCGGGGGCTACACCTTC. It codes for CSVEDQTGRGGYTF. The full variable domain, its missing parts supplied by reference TRBV29-1 and TRBJ1-2, is SAVISQKPSRDICQRGTSLTIQCQVDSQVTMMFWYRQQPGQSLTLIATANQGSEATYESGFVIDKFPISRPNLTFSTLTVSNMSPEDSSIYLCSVEDQTGRGGYTFGSGTRLTVV.

This chain links TRBV6-1 with TRBJ2-3, with TRBD2 as a possible D gene (6 bases). V lost 7 bases, J lost 6 bases, and 14 bases lay in between. This CDR3 is 13 amino acids long. The germline gives CDR1 MNHNS, CDR2 SASEGT. The CDR3 nucleotides are TGTGCCAGCATAGCGGCCCTAGGGGATACGCAGTATTTT. This sequence encodes CASIAALGDTQYF.

The rearrangement joins TRBV18 to TRBJ1-1; a possible D gene is TRBD1 (6 bases). V was trimmed by 3 bases and J by 1 base, leaving 9 bases between them. Germline V lookup: CDR1 KGHSH, CDR2 LQKENI. The CDR3 is 14 residues long. The CDR3, as DNA: TGTGCCAGCTCACCGGGACACCCGAACACTGAAGCTTTCTTT. Protein: CASSPGHPNTEAFF.

This clonotype was counted only a few times. The rearrangement uses TRBV20-1 and TRBJ2-5; TRBD2 aligns across 9 bases. Trimming removed 0 bases from V and 5 bases from J; junction bases left unmatched: 7. The CDR3 is made up of 15 amino acids. Germline CDR1 is DFQATT and CDR2 is SNEGSKA (reference sequence). The CDR3 region has the DNA TGCAGTGCTAGAGATCCCTTAGCGGGGGCGGAGACCCAGTACTTC. Amino acid sequence: CSARDPLAGAETQYF.

This clonotype was observed a handful of times. J is TRBJ2-1 and V is TRBV10-1; 8 bases align to TRBD2. Per the germline V gene, CDR1 is WNHNN and CDR2 is SYGVQD (reference sequence). This CDR3 contains 15 residues. J gave up 4 bases and V 2 bases, and 4 bases lay outside the gene matches. In nucleotides, the CDR3 is TGCGCCAGCAGTGAGAGGCAGCGGGGGTACAATGAGCAGTTCTTC. This sequence encodes CASSERQRGYNEQFF.

The V gene is TRBV7-3, the J gene TRBJ2-7; D not resolved. Deletions cut 5 bases from V and 6 bases from J, with 14 bases between. CDR1 is SGHTA and CDR2 is FQGTGA in the germline V gene. The CDR3 runs to 13 residues. CDR3: CASSVVSGSEQYF. Here the CDR3 DNA reads TGTGCCAGCAGCGTTGTAAGTGGATCCGAGCAGTACTTC.